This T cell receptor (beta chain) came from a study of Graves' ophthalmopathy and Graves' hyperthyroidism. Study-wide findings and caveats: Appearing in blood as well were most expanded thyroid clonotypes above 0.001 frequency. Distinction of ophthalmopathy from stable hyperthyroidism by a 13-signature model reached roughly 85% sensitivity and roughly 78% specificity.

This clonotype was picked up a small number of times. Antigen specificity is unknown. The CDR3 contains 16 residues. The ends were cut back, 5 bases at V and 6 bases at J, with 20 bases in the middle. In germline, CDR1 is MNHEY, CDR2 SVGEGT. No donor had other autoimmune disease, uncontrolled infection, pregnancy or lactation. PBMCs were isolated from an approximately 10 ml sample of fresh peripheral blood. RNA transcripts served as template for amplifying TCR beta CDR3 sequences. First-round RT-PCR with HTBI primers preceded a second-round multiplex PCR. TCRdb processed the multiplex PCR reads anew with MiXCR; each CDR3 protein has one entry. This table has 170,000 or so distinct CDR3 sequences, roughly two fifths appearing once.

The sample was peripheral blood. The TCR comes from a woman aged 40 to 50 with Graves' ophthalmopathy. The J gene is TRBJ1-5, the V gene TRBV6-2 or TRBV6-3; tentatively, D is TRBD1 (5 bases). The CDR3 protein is CASSLYRDSVLQPQHF. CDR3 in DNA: TGTGCCAGCAGTCTATACCGGGACTCCGTTCTTCAGCCCCAGCATTTT.